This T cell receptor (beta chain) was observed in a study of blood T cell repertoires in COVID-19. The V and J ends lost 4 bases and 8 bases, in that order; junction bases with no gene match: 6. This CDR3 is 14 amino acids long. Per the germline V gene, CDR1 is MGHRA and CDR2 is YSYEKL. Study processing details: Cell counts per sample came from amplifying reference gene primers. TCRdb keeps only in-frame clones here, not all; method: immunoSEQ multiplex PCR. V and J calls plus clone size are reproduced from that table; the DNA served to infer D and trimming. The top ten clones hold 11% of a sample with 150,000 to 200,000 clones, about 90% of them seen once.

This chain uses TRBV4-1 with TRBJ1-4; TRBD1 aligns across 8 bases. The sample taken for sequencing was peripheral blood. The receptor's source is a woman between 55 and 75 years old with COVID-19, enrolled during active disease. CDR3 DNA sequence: TGCGCCAGCAGCCTCGGACAGGGAGGAGAAAAACTGTTTTTT. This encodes CASSLGQGGEKLFF.